This T cell receptor beta chain was obtained from a study of cytomegalovirus exposure and HLA in healthy donors (dated by TCRdb to between 2016 and 2019). Broadly, across the study: In an earlier analysis of several hundred of the donors, 276 Gb of sequence data and 117 million unique TCR beta sequences from about 190 million T cells were reported. The study profiled the T cell repertoires of about 640 subjects by immunosequencing and related them to cytomegalovirus serostatus. On average, roughly 250,000 unique TCR beta nucleotide sequences were sequenced per donor among some 420 genotyped donors of the cohort, with 15% to 20% of those sequences being non-productive. Typing coverage varied by locus: 629-630 donors for A, B, C, DRB1 and DQB1; approximately 500 for DQA1; nearly 610 for DPA1; about 450 for DPB1. An earlier analysis of more than 450 of the donors used high-throughput TCR beta sequencing to judge whether each TCR beta V gene segment behaved as functional or pseudogenic. The study aimed to test whether cataloging public T cell receptors could reveal signatures of past pathogen exposure. To predict cytomegalovirus infection status, the study combined high-throughput TCR immunosequencing, statistical association of individual TCRs with disease status, and machine learning. Roughly 300 gigabases of sequencing data and roughly 81 million unique TCR sequences made up an early release that covered 500 to 650 HLA-typed donors. About five DR-DQ haplotypes were handled as single units for association and clustering because linkage in the cohort was strong. A later genetic analysis took genome-wide SNP genotypes for 398 of the 666 donors and used that subset as a discovery cohort. All discovery cohort repertoires had been generated on a single sequencing platform. To study patterns of TCR occurrence, a later analysis re-analyzed previously published TCR beta repertoires from around 670 donors and added high-resolution HLA genotyping. Of the roughly 400 genotyped donors, about 80% fell in the genetic ancestry cluster associated with self-reported Caucasian donors. In the later analysis, no new phenotypic data were used to find candidate immune exposures; instead, reliance was placed on TCR beta sequences and their occurrence across donors. HLA typing included class I and class II loci at four-digit resolution. Donor age, sex, ethnicity and CMV serostatus were collected together with the repertoire data. A separate validation cohort of about 110 different subjects was used in addition to the roughly 700-subject first cohort.

The cohort was made up of 666 healthy bone marrow donors. At the time of sampling, every cohort member was nominally healthy, though immune exposures that went unrecorded were likely present. The donor tested CMV seronegative, placing the donor among the 300 to 450 seronegative members of the cohort. Every donor gave a peripheral blood sample, and the peripheral blood mononuclear cells from that sample were used for TCR beta sequencing. The Qiagen DNeasy Blood Extraction Kit was used to extract genomic DNA from the blood cell samples. Receptor amplification or capture employed the immunoSEQ multiplex PCR assay. For the multiplex PCR, a mixture combining 60 forward primers for TCR Vbeta segments and 13 reverse primers for TCR Jbeta segments was used. The CDR3 region of rearranged TCR beta genes was amplified from genomic DNA by a multiplex PCR assay. The Illumina HiSeq System was used to sequence the amplified TCR beta libraries as 87-base-pair reads. From the authors' description of their analysis: A later analysis tallied around 87 million unique TCR beta chains across the 650 to 750 repertoires, and about 10 million of those chains were shared by two or more donors. Raw reads were error-corrected and collapsed into unique sequences by a nearest-neighbor algorithm in which closely related sequences were merged to remove PCR and sequencing errors. CDR3 sequences were aligned to IMGT reference sequences to assign V, D and J gene segments. For a sequence to be retained, at least a six-nucleotide match to both a V gene segment and a J gene segment was required. Rearrangements were classified as productive when the CDR3 lacked stop codons and remained in frame with V and J, and all other rearrangements were classified as non-productive. Following IMGT convention, CDR3 was defined as the stretch from the second conserved V-encoded cysteine up to the conserved J-encoded phenylalanine. Sequences without an unambiguous match to a single V gene segment were excluded from the earlier analysis of about 600 of the donors. In an earlier analysis of some 590 of the donors, a V segment was called functional when productive rearrangements were above 56.7%, and segregating when the standard deviation between donors exceeded 5%. A statistical classification framework was built for diagnosing cytomegalovirus status from the catalog of TCR beta chain sequences. In a later analysis, TCR nucleotide sequences were compared against IMGT/GENE-DB human TR gene sequences so that V and J genes could be assigned. Using the TCRdist pipeline, a later analysis assigned CDR3 sequences along with most-parsimonious VDJ recombination scenarios. In a later analysis, each TCR beta chain was defined by its CDR3 amino acid sequence together with its V-gene family, and reads lacking a unique V-gene family were excluded. To address suspected cross-contamination and a sequencing artifact, a later analysis removed around 590 highly shared, low-generation-probability nucleotide sequences. A later analysis calculated a clonal expansion index for each public chain from normalized within-repertoire ranks of inferred template counts. In a later analysis, generation probabilities were computed using a VDJ recombination model fitted to out-of-frame rearrangements, and the results were checked against IGoR. In a later analysis, TCR-TCR, TCR-HLA and TCR-CMV co-occurrence was scored with hypergeometric tests, and a repertoire-size bias correction was applied to TCR pairs. False discovery rates were estimated in a later analysis by permuting HLA or CMV assignments 20 times. In a later analysis, co-occurring TCRs were grouped using DBSCAN, with TCRdist sequence similarity added in when clustering inside HLA-allele-positive subsets. For co-occurrence clustering, repertoires with fewer than 30,000 or more than 120,000 public chains were excluded, along with four or five repertoires with anomalous nucleotide sharing. As stored in TCRdb, this immuneACCESS dataset retains in-frame rearrangements with V and J assigned. A fraction of the clones does not appear; measured against another copy, unresolved V genes explain less than half of the discrepancy, and the remainder lacks a known reason. The V and J calls and clone size come from that table; D and trimming were worked out from the DNA. The sample yields around 130,000 clones; around 78% were counted once. In total, the top ten clones hold around 1.9% of the sample.

From its cysteine to its phenylalanine, the CDR3 spans 11 amino acids. The retained sequence is limited to the CDR3, 33 bases, with the frame set at the first base. V is shortened by 5 bases, J by 4 bases, and the region joining them spans 8 bases. The CDR1 and CDR2 encoded by the germline V gene (reference sequence) are DFQATT and SNEGSKA. Study-level results and caveats: In the study, about 150 TCR beta chains were listed as associated with cytomegalovirus. Only TCR beta chains were sequenced in this cohort, and the absence of alpha or paired-chain data limited detectable features. Sequencing depth was assumed to be roughly uniform across donors in the presence/absence analyses, though that assumption may not hold. In both the original and validation cohorts, the classifier was reported to diagnose cytomegalovirus status with high specificity and sensitivity. The authors suggested that the approach could potentially be extended to other disease states and immunological phenotypes. Some IMGT-functional V segments, including TRBV6-2 and TRBV6-3, could not be told apart with the 87-base-pair reads, so those segments were excluded. Linkage disequilibrium might explain the correlated functional status among segregating V segments, but an unknown experimental factor could not be ruled out. The earlier analysis of 587 of the donors excluded some 15 rarely observed V segments, including chromosome 9 orphons, because counts were too low. According to a later analysis, most CMV-associated TCR beta chains appeared to be HLA-restricted, and the HLA associations seemed to be driven largely by CMV exposure. Because HLA typing was unavailable for some donors at each locus, only the typed subset was used in association tests. The only immune exposure information available for the cohort was CMV serostatus. Compared with the approximately 600-donor mean, donors in an Asian-associated ancestry cluster had fewer N-insertions in productive TCRs, according to a later genetic analysis. Specific HLA alleles were associated with 15,000 to 20,000 TCR beta sequences at a false discovery rate of 0.05 in a later analysis. According to a later analysis, parvovirus B19, influenza, CMV and Epstein-Barr virus appeared linked to several top co-occurrence clusters. A later genetic analysis associated a missense DCLRE1C variant with V-gene and J-gene trimming of TCR beta chains, and an independent cohort replicated the association. A further reported finding was that TCR beta sequences accurately predicted the HLA-A and HLA-B alleles for most subjects in the first cohort. Assigning TCR associations to individual alleles was difficult when HLA alleles, especially DR and DQ, strongly co-occurred. The sequencing pipeline was judged likely to have produced a cluster of highly shared sequence variants as a technical artifact. In an earlier analysis of approximately 590 of the donors, most TCR beta V segments were observed in productive rearrangements about 87% or about 30% of the time, broadly matching IMGT annotations. Most TCR sequences were seen in very few donors, while some public TCRs were found in many individuals. In a later analysis, HLA-associated TCR beta chains were found to be more clonally expanded and to have lower generation probabilities than equally common non-associated chains. In vitro tests confirmed that a few of the cytomegalovirus-associated TCR beta chains recognize cytomegalovirus antigens. A later analysis found that TCR association rates varied across HLA loci, with DRB1 alleles showing the most associated TCRs and HLA-C alleles the fewest.

As regards this clone: The target of this receptor is not known. The record has no base qualities; no much larger clone is one base away.

Recombination connected TRBV20-1 to TRBJ1-1; TRBD1 is perhaps the D gene, given 5 matching bases. Sequenced: PBMCs. The receptor was derived from a woman in her 50s in good health and CMV-seronegative. The CDR3 has the sequence CSAGRGTEAFF. The DNA sequence is TGCAGTGCTGGGAGGGGCACTGAAGCTTTCTTT.